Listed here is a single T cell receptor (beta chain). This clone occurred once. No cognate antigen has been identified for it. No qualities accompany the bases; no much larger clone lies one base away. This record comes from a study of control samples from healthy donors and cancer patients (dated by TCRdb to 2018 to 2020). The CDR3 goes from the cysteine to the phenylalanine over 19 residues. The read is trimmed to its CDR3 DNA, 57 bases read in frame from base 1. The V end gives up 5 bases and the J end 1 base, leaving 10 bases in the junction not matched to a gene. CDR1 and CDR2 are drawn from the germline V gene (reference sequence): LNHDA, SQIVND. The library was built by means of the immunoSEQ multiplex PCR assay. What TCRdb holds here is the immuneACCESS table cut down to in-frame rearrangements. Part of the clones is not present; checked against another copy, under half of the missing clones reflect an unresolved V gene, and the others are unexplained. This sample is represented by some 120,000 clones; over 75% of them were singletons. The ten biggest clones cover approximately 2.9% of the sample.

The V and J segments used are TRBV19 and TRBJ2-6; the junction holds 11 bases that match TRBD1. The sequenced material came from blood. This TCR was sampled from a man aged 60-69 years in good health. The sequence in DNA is TGTGCCAGTAGTCCCGGACAGGGGGCCTATGGATCTGGGGCCAACGTCCTGACTTTC. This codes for CASSPGQGAYGSGANVLTF.